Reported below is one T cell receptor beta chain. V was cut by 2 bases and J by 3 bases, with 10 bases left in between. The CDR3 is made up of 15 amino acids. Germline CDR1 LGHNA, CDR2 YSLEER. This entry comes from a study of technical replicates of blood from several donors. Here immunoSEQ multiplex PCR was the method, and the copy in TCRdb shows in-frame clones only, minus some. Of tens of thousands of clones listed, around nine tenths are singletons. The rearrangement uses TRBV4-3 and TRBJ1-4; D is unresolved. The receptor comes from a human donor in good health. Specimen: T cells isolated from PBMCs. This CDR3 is CASSQTDRANEKLFF. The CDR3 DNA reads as TGCGCCAGCAGCCAAACTGATAGAGCTAATGAAAAACTGTTTTTT.